This T cell receptor beta chain was profiled in a study of blood T cells in healthy people across ages. Combining a sample-barcoded 5' primer with a J-beta primer mix, a second PCR ran for about 7 to 11 cycles. Per-sample output comprised a minimum of 2.5 million paired-end reads containing CDR3. TCRdb called the 5' RACE reads again in MiXCR, with one record for every CDR3 protein. The sample lists fewer than 900,000 distinct CDR3 sequences, roughly 47% occurring once. V was pared by 5 bases and J by 3 bases, with 12 bases between. Germline V lookup: CDR1 SGHTA, CDR2 FQGNSA. The CDR3 has 14 amino acids. A minimum of 7 million PBMCs was isolated per sample.

The chain joins TRBV7-2 to TRBJ2-3; D is unclear. Material for sequencing was blood. The source is a woman in her fifties or sixties in good health. The CDR3 spells CASSPDPVTDTQYF. DNA for the CDR3: TGTGCCAGCAGCCCGGACCCTGTTACAGATACGCAGTATTTT.